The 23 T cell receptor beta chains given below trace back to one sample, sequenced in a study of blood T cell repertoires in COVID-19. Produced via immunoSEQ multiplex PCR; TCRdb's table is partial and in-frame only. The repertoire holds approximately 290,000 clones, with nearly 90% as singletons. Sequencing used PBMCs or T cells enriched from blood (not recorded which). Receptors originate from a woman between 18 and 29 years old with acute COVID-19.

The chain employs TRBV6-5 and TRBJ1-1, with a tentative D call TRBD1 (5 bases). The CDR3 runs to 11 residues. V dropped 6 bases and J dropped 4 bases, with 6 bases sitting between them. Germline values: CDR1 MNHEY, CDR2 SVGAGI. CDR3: CASRGPTEAFF. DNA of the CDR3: TGTGCCAGCAGGGGGCCCACTGAAGCTTTCTTT.

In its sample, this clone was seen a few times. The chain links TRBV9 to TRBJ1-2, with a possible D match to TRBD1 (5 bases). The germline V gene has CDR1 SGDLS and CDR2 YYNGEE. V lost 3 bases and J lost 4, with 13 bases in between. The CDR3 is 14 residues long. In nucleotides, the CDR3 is TGTGCCAGCAGCGGACAGCCGGGGGGCTATGGCTACACCTTC. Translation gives CASSGQPGGYGYTF.

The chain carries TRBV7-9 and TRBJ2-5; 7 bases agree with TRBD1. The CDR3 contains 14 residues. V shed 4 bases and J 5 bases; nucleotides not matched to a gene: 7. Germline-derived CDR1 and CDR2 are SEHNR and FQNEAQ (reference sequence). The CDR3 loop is CASSYGRGKETQYF. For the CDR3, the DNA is TGTGCCAGCAGCTATGGCAGGGGGAAGGAGACCCAGTACTTC.

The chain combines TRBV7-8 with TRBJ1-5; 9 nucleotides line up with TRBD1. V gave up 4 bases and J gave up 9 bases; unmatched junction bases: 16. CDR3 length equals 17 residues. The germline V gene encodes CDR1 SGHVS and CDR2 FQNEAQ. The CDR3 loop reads CASSSRTGTGPARPQHF. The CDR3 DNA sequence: TGTGCCAGCAGCTCTCGAACCGGGACAGGGCCGGCACGGCCCCAGCATTTT. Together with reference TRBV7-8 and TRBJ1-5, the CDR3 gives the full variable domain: GAGVSQSPRYKVAKRGQDVALRCDPISGHVSLFWYQQALGQGPEFLTYFQNEAQLDKSGLPSDRFFAERPEGSVSTLKIQRTQQEDSAVYLCASSSRTGTGPARPQHFGDGTRLSIL.

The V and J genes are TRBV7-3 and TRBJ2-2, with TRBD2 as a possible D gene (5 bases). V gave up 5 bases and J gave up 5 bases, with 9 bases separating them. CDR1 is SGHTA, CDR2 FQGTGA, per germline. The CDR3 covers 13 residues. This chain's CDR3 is CASSLGITGELFF. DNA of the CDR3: TGTGCCAGCAGCCTCGGGATAACCGGGGAGCTGTTTTTT.

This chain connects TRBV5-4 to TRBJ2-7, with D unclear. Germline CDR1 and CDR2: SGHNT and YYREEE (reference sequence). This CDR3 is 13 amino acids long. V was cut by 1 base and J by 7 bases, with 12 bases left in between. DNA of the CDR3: TGTGCCAGCAGCTTGCGAGACATTAGGGAGCAGTACTTC. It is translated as CASSLRDIREQYF. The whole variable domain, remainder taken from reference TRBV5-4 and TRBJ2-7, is ETGVTQSPTHLIKTRGQQVTLRCSSQSGHNTVSWYQQALGQGPQFIFQYYREEENGRGNFPPRFSGLQFPNYSSELNVNALELDDSALYLCASSLRDIREQYFGPGTRLTVT.

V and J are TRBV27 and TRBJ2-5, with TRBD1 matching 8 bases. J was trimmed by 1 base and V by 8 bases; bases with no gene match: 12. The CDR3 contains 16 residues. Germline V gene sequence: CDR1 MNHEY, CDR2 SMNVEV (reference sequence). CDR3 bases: TGTGCCAGCCACGGCCCACCAGGGGGCCCCCAAGAGACCCAGTACTTC. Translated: CASHGPPGGPQETQYF.

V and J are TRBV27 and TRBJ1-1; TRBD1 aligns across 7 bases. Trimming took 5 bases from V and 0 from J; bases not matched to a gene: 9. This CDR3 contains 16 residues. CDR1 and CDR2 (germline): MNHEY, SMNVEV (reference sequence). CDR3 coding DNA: TGTGCCAGCAGTACACAGGGGATGGAAGTGAACACTGAAGCTTTCTTT. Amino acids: CASSTQGMEVNTEAFF.

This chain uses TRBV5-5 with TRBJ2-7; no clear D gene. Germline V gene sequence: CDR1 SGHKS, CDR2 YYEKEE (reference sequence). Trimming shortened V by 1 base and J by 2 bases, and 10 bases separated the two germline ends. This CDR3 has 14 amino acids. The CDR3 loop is CASSLLVSPYEQYF. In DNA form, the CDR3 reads TGTGCCAGCAGCTTGTTAGTCTCACCCTACGAGCAGTACTTC.

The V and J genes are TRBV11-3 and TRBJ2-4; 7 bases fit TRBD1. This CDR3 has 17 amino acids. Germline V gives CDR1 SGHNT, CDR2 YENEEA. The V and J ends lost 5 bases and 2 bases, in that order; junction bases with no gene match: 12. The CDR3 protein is CASSRGGHRVTKNIQYF. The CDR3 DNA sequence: TGTGCCAGCAGCCGAGGGGGCCACAGGGTAACCAAAAACATTCAGTACTTC.

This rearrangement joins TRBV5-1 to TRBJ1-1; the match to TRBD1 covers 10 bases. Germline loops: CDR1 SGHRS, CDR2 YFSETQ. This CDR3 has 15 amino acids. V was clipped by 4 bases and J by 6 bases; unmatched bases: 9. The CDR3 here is CASSTGQGFFSEAFF. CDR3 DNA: TGCGCCAGCAGCACGGGACAGGGGTTTTTTTCTGAAGCTTTCTTT.

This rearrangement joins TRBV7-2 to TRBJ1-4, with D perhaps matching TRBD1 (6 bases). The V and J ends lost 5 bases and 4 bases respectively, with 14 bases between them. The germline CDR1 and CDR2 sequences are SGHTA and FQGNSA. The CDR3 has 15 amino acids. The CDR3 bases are TGTGCCAGCAGCATAGGGGCAGGGGATAATGAAAAACTGTTTTTT. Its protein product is CASSIGAGDNEKLFF.

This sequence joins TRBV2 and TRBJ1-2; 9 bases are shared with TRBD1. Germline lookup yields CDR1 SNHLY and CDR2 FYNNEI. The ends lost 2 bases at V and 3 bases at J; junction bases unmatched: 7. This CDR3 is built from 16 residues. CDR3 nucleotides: TGTGCCAGCAGTGAACGTTCGGGACAGGGTTACTATGGCTACACCTTC. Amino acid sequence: CASSERSGQGYYGYTF.

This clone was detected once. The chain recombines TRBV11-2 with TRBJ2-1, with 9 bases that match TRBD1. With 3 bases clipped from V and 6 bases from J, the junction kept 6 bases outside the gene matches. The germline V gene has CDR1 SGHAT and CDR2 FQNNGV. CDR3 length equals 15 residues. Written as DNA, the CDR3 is TGTGCCAGCAGCTTGTCGGGACAGGGTACCAATGAGCAGTTCTTC. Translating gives CASSLSGQGTNEQFF.

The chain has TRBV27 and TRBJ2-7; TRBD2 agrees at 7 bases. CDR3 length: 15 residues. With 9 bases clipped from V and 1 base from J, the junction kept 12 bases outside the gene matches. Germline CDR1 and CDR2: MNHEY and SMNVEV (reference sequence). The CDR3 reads CASLGWRERSYEQYF. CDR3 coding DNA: TGTGCCAGTTTGGGGTGGCGGGAGCGATCCTACGAGCAGTACTTC.

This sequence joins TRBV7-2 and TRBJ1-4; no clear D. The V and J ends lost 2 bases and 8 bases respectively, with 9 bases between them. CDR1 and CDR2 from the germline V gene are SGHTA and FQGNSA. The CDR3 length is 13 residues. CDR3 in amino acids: CASSLTIREKLFF. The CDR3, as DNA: TGTGCCAGCAGCTTAACTATACGAGAAAAACTGTTTTTT. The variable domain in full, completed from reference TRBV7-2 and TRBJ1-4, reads GAGVSQSPSNKVTEKGKDVELRCDPISGHTALYWYRQSLGQGLEFLIYFQGNSAPDKSGLPSDRFSAERTGGSVSTLTIQRTQQEDSAVYLCASSLTIREKLFFGSGTQLSVL.

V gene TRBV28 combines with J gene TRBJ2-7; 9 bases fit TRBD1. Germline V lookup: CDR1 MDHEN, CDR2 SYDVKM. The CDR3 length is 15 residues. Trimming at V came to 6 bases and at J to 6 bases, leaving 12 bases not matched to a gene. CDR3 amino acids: CASSQGQGGMGEQYF. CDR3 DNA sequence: TGTGCCAGCAGCCAGGGACAGGGCGGAATGGGCGAGCAGTACTTC.

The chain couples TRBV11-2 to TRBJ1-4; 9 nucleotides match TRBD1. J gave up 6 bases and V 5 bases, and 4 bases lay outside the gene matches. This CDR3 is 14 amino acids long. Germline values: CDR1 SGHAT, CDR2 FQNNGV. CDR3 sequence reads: CASSLGTGHEKLFF. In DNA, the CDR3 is TGTGCCAGCAGCCTTGGGACAGGGCATGAAAAACTGTTTTTT.

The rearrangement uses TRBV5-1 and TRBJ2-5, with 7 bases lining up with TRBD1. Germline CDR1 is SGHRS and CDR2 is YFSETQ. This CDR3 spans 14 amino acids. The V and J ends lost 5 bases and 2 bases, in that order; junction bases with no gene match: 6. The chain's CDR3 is CASRKGALQETQYF. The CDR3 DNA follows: TGCGCCAGCAGGAAGGGGGCGCTTCAAGAGACCCAGTACTTC.

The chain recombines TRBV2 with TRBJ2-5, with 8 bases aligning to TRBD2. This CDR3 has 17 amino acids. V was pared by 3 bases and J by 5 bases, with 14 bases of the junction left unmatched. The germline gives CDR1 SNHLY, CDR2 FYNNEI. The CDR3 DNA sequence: TGTGCCAGCAGTGACCCCGGGGCGGGAGGCATTTTGGAGACCCAGTACTTC. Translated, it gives CASSDPGAGGILETQYF. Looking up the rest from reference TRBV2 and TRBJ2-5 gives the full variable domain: EPEVTQTPSHQVTQMGQEVILRCVPISNHLYFYWYRQILGQKVEFLVSFYNNEISEKSEIFDDQFSVERPDGSNFTLKIRSTKLEDSAMYFCASSDPGAGGILETQYFGPGTRLLVL.

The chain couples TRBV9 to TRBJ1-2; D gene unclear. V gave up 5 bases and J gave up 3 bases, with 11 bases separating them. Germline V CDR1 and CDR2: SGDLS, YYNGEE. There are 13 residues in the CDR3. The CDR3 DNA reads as TGTGCCAGCAGTTTGGGAGTACACTATGGCTACACCTTC. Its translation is CASSLGVHYGYTF.

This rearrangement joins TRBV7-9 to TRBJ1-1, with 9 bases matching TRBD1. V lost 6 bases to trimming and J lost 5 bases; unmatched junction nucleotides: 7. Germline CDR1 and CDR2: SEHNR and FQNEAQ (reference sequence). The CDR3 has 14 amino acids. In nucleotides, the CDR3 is TGTGCCAGCAGTTCACAGGGGGCAGGGACTGAAGCTTTCTTT. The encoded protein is CASSSQGAGTEAFF.

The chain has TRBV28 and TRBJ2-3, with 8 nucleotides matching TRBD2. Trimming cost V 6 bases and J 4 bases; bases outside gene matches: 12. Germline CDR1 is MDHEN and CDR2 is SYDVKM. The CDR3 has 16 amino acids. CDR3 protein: CASSPLSGSRSDTQYF. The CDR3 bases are TGTGCCAGCAGCCCCCTCAGCGGGAGCCGGTCAGATACGCAGTATTTT.